This T cell receptor (beta chain) was sequenced in a study of T-cell reconstitution after alpha-beta-depleted transplantation in children. Preparing the TCRbeta library involved the use of unique molecular identifiers. MiXCR, applied by TCRdb to the PCR reads, yields one record per CDR3 protein. Seen here are 500,000 to 600,000 distinct CDR3 sequences, about a quarter observed once, and the top ten hold about 35%. The V gene's germline CDR1 is DFQATT and CDR2 SNEGSKA (reference sequence). The ends were cut back, 0 bases at V and 9 bases at J, with 21 bases in the middle. The CDR3 has 17 residues. The rearrangement uses TRBV20-1 and TRBJ1-6; no definite D call. The sequence derives from a boy under three years old with Wiskott-Aldrich syndrome, due to receive a stem cell transplant. The sequences come from PBMCs, collected before TCRalphabeta/CD19-depleted stem cell transplant. Here the CDR3 DNA reads TGCAGTGCTAGAGACAACATGGTTGTCGAGTCGGGTTCACCCCTCCACTTT. This gives the protein CSARDNMVVESGSPLHF.